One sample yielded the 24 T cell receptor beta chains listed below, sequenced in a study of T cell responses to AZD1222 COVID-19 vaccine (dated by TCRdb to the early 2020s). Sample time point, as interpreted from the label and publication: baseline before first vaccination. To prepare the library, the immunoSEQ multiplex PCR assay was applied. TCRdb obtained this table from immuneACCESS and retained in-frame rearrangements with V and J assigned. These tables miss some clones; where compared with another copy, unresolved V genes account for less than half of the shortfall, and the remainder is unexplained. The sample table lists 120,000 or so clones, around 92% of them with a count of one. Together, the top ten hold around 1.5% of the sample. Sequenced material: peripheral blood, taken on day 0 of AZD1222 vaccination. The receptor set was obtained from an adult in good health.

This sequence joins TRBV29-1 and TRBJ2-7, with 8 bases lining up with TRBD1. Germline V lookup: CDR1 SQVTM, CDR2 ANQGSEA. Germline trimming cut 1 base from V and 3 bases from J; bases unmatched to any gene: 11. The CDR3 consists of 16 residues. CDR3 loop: CSVEGDRPGVFYEQYF. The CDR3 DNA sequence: TGCAGCGTTGAAGGGGACAGGCCAGGGGTCTTCTACGAGCAGTACTTC.

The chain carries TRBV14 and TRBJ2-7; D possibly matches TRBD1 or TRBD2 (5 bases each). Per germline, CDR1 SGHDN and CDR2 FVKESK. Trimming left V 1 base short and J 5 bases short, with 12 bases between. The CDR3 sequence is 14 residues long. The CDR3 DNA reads TGTGCCAGCAGCCAAGTACTAGGGGTCCACGAGCAGTACTTC. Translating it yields CASSQVLGVHEQYF.

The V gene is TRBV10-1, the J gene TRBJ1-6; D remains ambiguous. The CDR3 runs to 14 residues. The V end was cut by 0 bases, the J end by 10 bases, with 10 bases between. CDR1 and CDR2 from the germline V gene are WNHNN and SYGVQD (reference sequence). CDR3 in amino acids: CASSESEEGSPLHF. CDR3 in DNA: TGCGCCAGCAGTGAGTCGGAGGAAGGGTCACCCCTCCACTTT.

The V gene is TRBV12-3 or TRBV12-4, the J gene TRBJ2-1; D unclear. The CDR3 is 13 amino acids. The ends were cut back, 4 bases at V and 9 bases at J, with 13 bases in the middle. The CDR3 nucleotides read TGTGCCAGCAGTTCCTTTGCGCGATCTGAGCAGTTCTTC. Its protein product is CASSSFARSEQFF.

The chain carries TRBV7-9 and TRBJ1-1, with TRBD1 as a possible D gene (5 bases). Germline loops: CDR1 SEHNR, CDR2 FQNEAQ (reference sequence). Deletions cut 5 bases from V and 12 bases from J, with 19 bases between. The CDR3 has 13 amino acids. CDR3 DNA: TGTGCCAGCAGCCAACTAATACCAGGGATAACTTTCTTT. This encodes CASSQLIPGITFF.

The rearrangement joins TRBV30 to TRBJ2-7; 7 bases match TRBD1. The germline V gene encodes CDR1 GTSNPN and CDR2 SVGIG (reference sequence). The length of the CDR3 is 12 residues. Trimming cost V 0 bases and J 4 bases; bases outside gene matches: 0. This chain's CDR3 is CAWSVQGYEQYF. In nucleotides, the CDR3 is TGTGCCTGGAGTGTACAGGGGTACGAGCAGTACTTC.

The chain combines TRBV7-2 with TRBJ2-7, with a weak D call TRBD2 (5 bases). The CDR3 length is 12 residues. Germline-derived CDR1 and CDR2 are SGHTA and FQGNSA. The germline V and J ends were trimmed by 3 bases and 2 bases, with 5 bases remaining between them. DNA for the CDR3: TGTGCCAGCAGCTTCGGGACCTACGAGCAGTACTTC. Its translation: CASSFGTYEQYF.

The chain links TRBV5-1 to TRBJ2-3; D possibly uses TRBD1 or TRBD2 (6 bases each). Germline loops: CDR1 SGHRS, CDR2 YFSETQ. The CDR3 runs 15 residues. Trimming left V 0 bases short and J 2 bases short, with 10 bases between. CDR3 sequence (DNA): TGCGCCAGCAGCTTGGCCACGGGGGCCACAGATACGCAGTATTTT. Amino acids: CASSLATGATDTQYF.

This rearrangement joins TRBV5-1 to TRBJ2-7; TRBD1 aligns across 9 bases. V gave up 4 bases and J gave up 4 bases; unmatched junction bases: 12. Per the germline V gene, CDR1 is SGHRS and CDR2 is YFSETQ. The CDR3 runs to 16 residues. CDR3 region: CASSIKDRGSPYEQYF. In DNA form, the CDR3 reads TGCGCCAGCAGCATAAAAGACAGGGGGTCTCCGTACGAGCAGTACTTC.

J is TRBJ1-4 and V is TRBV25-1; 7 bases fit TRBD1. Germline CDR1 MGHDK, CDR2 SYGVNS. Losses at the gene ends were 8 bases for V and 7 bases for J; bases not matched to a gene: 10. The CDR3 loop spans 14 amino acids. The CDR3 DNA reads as TGTGCCAGCTCACCCGACAGGGTTCGTGAAAAACTGTTTTTT. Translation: CASSPDRVREKLFF.

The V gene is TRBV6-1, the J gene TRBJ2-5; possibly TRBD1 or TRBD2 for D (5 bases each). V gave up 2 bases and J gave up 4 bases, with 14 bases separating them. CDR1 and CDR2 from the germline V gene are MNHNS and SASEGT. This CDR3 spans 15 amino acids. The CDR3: CASSERGSPPETQYF. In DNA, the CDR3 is TGTGCCAGCAGTGAACGGGGCAGTCCCCCAGAGACCCAGTACTTC.

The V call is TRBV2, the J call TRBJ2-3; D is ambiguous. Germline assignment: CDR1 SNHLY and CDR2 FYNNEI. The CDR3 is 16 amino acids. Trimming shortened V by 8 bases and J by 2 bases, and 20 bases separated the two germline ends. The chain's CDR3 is CASPVGSSAATDTQYF. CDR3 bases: TGTGCCAGCCCTGTGGGATCTTCGGCAGCCACAGATACGCAGTATTTT.

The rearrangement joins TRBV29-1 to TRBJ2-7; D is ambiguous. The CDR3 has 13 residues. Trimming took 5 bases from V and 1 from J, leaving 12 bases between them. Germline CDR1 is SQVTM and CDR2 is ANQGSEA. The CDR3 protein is CSVIWTQSYEQYF. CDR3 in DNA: TGCAGCGTTATATGGACCCAGTCCTACGAGCAGTACTTC.

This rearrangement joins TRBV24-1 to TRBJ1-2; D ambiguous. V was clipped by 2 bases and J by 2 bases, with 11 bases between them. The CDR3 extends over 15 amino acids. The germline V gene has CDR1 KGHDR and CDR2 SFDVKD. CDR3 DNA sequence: TGTGCCACCAGTGATTCCTGGGCCGGGAACTATGGCTACACCTTC. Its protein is CATSDSWAGNYGYTF.

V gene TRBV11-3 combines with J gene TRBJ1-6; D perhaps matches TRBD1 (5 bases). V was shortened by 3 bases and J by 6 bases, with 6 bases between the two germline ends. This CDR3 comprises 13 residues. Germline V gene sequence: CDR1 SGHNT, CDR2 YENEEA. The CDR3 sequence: CASSFGGNSPLHF. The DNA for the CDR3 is TGTGCCAGCAGCTTCGGGGGTAATTCACCCCTCCACTTT. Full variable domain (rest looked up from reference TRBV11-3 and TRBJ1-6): EAGVVQSPRYKIIEKKQPVAFWCNPISGHNTLYWYLQNLGQGPELLIRYENEEAVDDSQLPKDRFSAERLKGVDSTLKIQPAELGDSAVYLCASSFGGNSPLHFGNGTRLTVT.

In nucleotides, the CDR3 is TGTGCCAGCAGTGATCTAGCGGGGTTCTACGAGCAGTACTTC. It translates to CASSDLAGFYEQYF. This chain joins TRBV6-1 and TRBJ2-7, with 9 positions matching TRBD2. The J segment lost 3 bases and the V segment lost 3 bases, leaving 3 bases of the junction unmatched. The CDR3 length is 14 residues. CDR1 is MNHNS and CDR2 is SASEGT in the germline V gene.

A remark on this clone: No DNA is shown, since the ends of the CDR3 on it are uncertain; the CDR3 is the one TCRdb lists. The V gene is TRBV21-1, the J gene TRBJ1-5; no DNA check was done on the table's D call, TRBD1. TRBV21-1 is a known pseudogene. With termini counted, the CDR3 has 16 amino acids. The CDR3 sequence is CASSKFGTGIGQPQHF.

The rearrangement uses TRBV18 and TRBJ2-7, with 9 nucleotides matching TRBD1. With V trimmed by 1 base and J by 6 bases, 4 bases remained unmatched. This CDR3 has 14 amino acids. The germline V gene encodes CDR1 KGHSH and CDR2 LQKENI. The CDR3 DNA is TGTGCCAGCTCACCACTGGGACAGGGTCGCGAGCAGTACTTC. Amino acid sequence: CASSPLGQGREQYF.

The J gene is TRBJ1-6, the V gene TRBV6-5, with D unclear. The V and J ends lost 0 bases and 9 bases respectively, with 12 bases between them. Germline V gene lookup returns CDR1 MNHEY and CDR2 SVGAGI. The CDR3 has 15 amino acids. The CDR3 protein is CASSYSGIRTSPLHF. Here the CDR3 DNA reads TGTGCCAGCAGTTACTCGGGGATTCGGACTTCACCCCTCCACTTT.

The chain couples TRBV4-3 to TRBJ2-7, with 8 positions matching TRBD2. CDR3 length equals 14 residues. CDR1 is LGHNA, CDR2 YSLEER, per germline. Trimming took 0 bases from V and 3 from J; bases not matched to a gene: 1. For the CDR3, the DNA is TGCGCCAGCAGCCAAGATACTAGCGGCTACGAGCAGTACTTC. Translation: CASSQDTSGYEQYF.

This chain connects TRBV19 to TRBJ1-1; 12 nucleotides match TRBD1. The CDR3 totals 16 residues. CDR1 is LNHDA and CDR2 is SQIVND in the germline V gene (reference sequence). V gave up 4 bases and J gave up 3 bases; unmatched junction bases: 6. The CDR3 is CASSTGQGAPDTEAFF. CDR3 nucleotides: TGTGCCAGTAGTACGGGACAGGGGGCGCCTGACACTGAAGCTTTCTTT.

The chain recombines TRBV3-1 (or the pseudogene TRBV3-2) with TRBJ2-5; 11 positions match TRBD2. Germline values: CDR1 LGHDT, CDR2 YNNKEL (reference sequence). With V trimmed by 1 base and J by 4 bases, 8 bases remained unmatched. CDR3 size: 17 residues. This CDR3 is CASSQGFGTSGRETQYF. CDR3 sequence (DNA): TGTGCCAGCAGCCAAGGGTTCGGAACTAGCGGGAGAGAGACCCAGTACTTC.

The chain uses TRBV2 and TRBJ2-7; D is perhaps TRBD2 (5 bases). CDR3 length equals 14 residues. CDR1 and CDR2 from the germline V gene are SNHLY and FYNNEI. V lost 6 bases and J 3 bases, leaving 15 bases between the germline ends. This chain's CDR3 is CASRTGISLYEQYF. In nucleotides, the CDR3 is TGTGCCAGCAGGACCGGGATTAGCCTCTACGAGCAGTACTTC.

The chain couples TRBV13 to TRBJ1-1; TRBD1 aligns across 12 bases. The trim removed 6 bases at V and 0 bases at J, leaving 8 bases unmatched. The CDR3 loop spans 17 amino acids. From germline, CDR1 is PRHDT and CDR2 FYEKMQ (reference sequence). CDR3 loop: CASSLGQGASLNTEAFF. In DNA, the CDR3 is TGTGCCAGCAGTTTGGGACAGGGGGCGAGTTTGAACACTGAAGCTTTCTTT. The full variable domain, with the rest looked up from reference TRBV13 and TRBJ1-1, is AAGVIQSPRHLIKEKRETATLKCYPIPRHDTVYWYQQGPGQDPQFLISFYEKMQSDKGSIPDRFSAQQFSDYHSELNMSSLELGDSALYFCASSLGQGASLNTEAFFGQGTRLTVV.